A single sample is the source of the 15 T cell receptor beta chains below, sequenced in a study of human T cells and chemical hapten exposure. Documented time point: patch test 1, 2 weeks after DPC sensitization. Treatment described: therapeutic diphenylcyclopropenone sensitization with weekly scalp DPC. One entry per CDR3 protein, called by TCRdb with MiXCR from the RACE reads. The profile shows around 110,000 distinct CDR3 sequences, over 10% of them singletons. Sequenced here: whole blood, sampled in connection with sensitization to the hapten diphenylcyclopropenone (DPC). The receptors derive from a woman between 50 and 59 years old with alopecia areata. Some clones in this sample may be carry-over from other donors' samples.

J is TRBJ2-6 and V is TRBV27; tentative D call: TRBD1 (6 bases). The CDR3 has 18 residues. Germline CDR1 and CDR2: MNHEY and SMNVEV (reference sequence). V was clipped by 4 bases and J by 0 bases, with 16 bases between them. DNA for the CDR3: TGTGCCAGCAGTTCCCGGACAGCTTTCCCCTCTGGGGCCAACGTCCTGACTTTC. Translated: CASSSRTAFPSGANVLTF.

There are many counts of this clonotype. The genes are TRBV6-2 or TRBV6-3 and TRBJ2-3; 11 bases align to TRBD1. The CDR3 runs 15 residues. V shed 2 bases and J 5 bases; nucleotides not matched to a gene: 3. CDR1 and CDR2 from the germline V gene are MNHEY and SVGEGT. The CDR3 spells CASSYGGTGGDTQYF. In DNA, the CDR3 is TGTGCCAGCAGTTACGGGGGGACAGGGGGAGATACGCAGTATTTT.

This clonotype showed up just a few times. The CDR3 is CASSLDREGGYTF. The CDR3 DNA sequence: TGTGCCAGCAGCTTGGACAGGGAGGGTGGCTACACCTTC. The chain uses TRBV7-2 and TRBJ1-2; 8 positions agree with TRBD1. CDR3 length equals 13 residues. J gave up 7 bases and V 3 bases, and 4 bases lay outside the gene matches. The germline V gene has CDR1 SGHTA and CDR2 FQGNSA.

The chain joins TRBV11-2 to TRBJ1-2; a weak D match, TRBD1 (6 bases). The CDR3 totals 14 residues. Trimming removed 1 base from V and 3 bases from J, with 9 bases in between. Germline CDR1 is SGHAT and CDR2 is FQNNGV. The CDR3 DNA reads TGTGCCAGCAGCTTAGGCGCAGGGGACTATGGCTACACCTTC. Translating gives CASSLGAGDYGYTF.

The chain links TRBV4-1 to TRBJ2-7; no definite D call. Germline CDR1 and CDR2: MGHRA and YSYEKL. V lost 2 bases and J lost 1, with 12 bases in between. This CDR3 is built from 15 residues. The CDR3 DNA follows: TGCGCCAGCAGCCAAAATCGTGGCGGATCCTACGAGCAGTACTTC. This encodes CASSQNRGGSYEQYF.

This clonotype was detected many times. The DNA for the CDR3 is TGTGCCAGTAGTAGGTACGGGACCGAGGTTTTGGCCCAGCCCCAGCATTTT. This translates into CASSRYGTEVLAQPQHF. This chain joins TRBV19 and TRBJ1-5; D is perhaps TRBD1 (5 bases). The CDR3 loop spans 17 amino acids. The V gene lost 4 bases and the J gene lost 7 bases, with 23 bases spanning the gap. Germline-derived CDR1 and CDR2 are LNHDA and SQIVND (reference sequence).

This clonotype was seen at least ten times. This chain links TRBV3-1 with TRBJ2-1, with TRBD2 matching over 12 bases. The trim removed 8 bases at V and 7 bases at J, leaving 9 bases unmatched. Germline-derived CDR1 and CDR2 are LGHDT and YNNKEL (reference sequence). The CDR3 spans 15 residues. This chain's CDR3 is CASFSTSGGSNEQFF. The CDR3 DNA reads TGTGCCAGCTTTTCGACTAGCGGGGGCTCGAATGAGCAGTTCTTC.

This chain links TRBV19 with TRBJ2-3; unclear D gene. Germline V gene sequence: CDR1 LNHDA, CDR2 SQIVND (reference sequence). Trimming removed 7 bases at V and 3 bases at J, with 11 bases between. The CDR3 length is 13 residues. The CDR3 region is CASKTDGTDTQYF. CDR3 coding DNA: TGTGCCAGTAAAACGGATGGGACAGATACGCAGTATTTT. Together with reference TRBV19 and TRBJ2-3, the CDR3 gives the full variable domain: DGGITQSPKYLFRKEGQNVTLSCEQNLNHDAMYWYRQDPGQGLRLIYYSQIVNDFQKGDIAEGYSVSREKKESFPLTVTSAQKNPTAFYLCASKTDGTDTQYFGPGTRLTVL.

This rearrangement joins TRBV6-6 to TRBJ2-6; D gene unclear. Germline CDR1 reads MNHNY; CDR2 reads SVGAGI (reference sequence). Trimming left V 0 bases short and J 1 base short, with 7 bases between. The CDR3 has 16 residues. CDR3 sequence: CASSYSVGSGANVLTF. The DNA for the CDR3 is TGTGCCAGCAGTTACTCGGTCGGGTCTGGGGCCAACGTCCTGACTTTC.

The genes are TRBV6-4 and TRBJ1-1, with a weak D call TRBD1 (5 bases). The CDR3 contains 13 residues. In germline, CDR1 is MRHNA, CDR2 SNTAGT. Trimming cost V 3 bases and J 2 bases, with 7 bases left between them. The CDR3 DNA reads TGTGCCAGCAGTGAACAGGCCAACACTGAAGCTTTCTTT. This translates into CASSEQANTEAFF.

The chain recombines TRBV2 with TRBJ2-4, with D possibly being TRBD2 (7 bases). This CDR3 comprises 15 residues. Germline V gene sequence: CDR1 SNHLY, CDR2 FYNNEI. Trimming removed 7 bases from V and 0 bases from J, with 13 bases in between. CDR3 nucleotide sequence: TGTGCCAGCACCATTGGGGGGGCAGCCAAAAACATTCAGTACTTC. Translated, it gives CASTIGGAAKNIQYF.

This clonotype appeared a few times. The chain couples TRBV5-4 to TRBJ1-2; no clear D. This CDR3 spans 15 amino acids. V was trimmed by 6 bases and J by 8 bases, leaving 23 bases between them. Per germline, CDR1 SGHNT and CDR2 YYREEE (reference sequence). The CDR3 sequence is CASIDQTVGLGGYTF. CDR3 DNA sequence: TGTGCCAGCATAGACCAAACCGTGGGCCTGGGAGGCTACACCTTC.

This clonotype was detected many times. The chain uses TRBV7-2 and TRBJ2-1; D may match TRBD1 or TRBD2 (5 bases each). Trimming took 9 bases from V and 8 from J, leaving 23 bases between them. This CDR3 is built from 15 residues. Germline loops: CDR1 SGHTA, CDR2 FQGNSA. CDR3 in amino acids: CASTIDGADADEQFF. The CDR3 coding sequence is TGTGCCAGTACCATTGACGGGGCGGACGCCGATGAGCAGTTCTTC.

There are a few counts of this clonotype. The genes are TRBV5-1 and TRBJ1-6, with TRBD1 as a possible D gene (5 bases). The CDR3 is 14 amino acids. Per the germline V gene, CDR1 is SGHRS and CDR2 is YFSETQ. V dropped 3 bases and J dropped 7 bases, with 11 bases sitting between them. The CDR3 DNA reads as TGCGCCAGCAGCTGGGACGGAGGCAATTCACCCCTCCACTTT. Protein product: CASSWDGGNSPLHF.

This clonotype has just a few counts. The rearrangement uses TRBV12-3 or TRBV12-4 and TRBJ1-3; weak D call: TRBD1 (6 bases). The CDR3 has 15 residues. V lost 6 bases and J lost 4, with 16 bases in between. CDR3 region: CASSPLQGHGNTIYF. CDR3 nucleotides: TGTGCCAGCAGCCCCCTCCAGGGGCACGGAAACACCATATATTTT.